The source of this T cell receptor (beta chain) is a study of beta chain features in type 1 diabetes. Study results and caveats: When Type 1 diabetes patients were examined, their TCRB CDR3s proved moderately but significantly shorter in all four CD4+ subsets.

About this clone itself: Its antigen is still unknown.

Expressed TCRB transcripts got sequenced, as all isolated RNA was reverse transcribed. Method: immunoSEQ multiplex PCR; TCRdb's copy keeps in-frame clones and lacks some. The data contain around 40,000 clones, approximately 62% of them singletons. Trimming stripped 1 base from V and 2 bases from J, with 12 bases between. From germline, CDR1 is LGHNA and CDR2 YSLEER. The CDR3 consists of 15 residues. The chain links TRBV4-3 to TRBJ2-7; no clear D gene. The sample was Tregs from blood. The source of this sequence is a man younger than 40 with type 1 diabetes. Some clones in this sample may be carry-over from other donors' samples. CDR3 loop: CASSQAPGHTYEQYF. DNA of the CDR3: TGCGCCAGCAGCCAAGCCCCTGGGCACACCTACGAGCAGTACTTC.